The 11 T cell receptor beta chains in this list originate from one sample, sequenced in a study of patients and donors after allogeneic stem cell transplantation (dated by TCRdb to the early 2020s). The library came from RT-PCR. Data came from a NextSeq 550. Using fastp at Q25 and MiXCR, TCRdb reprocessed the public reads and kept productive beta chains. For every CDR3 protein sequence, its rows merge into one entry that carries the most common genes and DNA. In all, the sample holds about 400,000 distinct CDR3 sequences, and more than 15% of those were seen once. Around 7.9% of the sample goes to the ten largest clones. Source material: blood, either unsorted or a sorted T cell fraction (not recorded which). The receptor source for this set is a human donor who was either an allogeneic HSCT recipient or a stem cell or donor lymphocyte infusion donor (not recorded which). It is not recorded whose cells these are; they may come from a transplant donor.

This clonotype has more than one count but fewer than ten. The rearrangement uses TRBV3-1 and TRBJ2-1; 7 bases fit TRBD1. J gave up 9 bases and V 1 base, and 6 bases lay outside the gene matches. Per germline, CDR1 LGHDT and CDR2 YNNKEL (reference sequence). This CDR3 is built from 14 residues. CDR3 amino acids: CASSQVNRGVEQFF. The CDR3 DNA is TGTGCCAGCAGCCAAGTTAACAGGGGAGTTGAGCAGTTCTTC.

V usage is TRBV27 and J usage is TRBJ2-7, with D tentatively TRBD2 (6 bases). V lost 4 bases and J lost 2, with 15 bases in between. The CDR3 extends over 15 amino acids. CDR1 and CDR2 (germline): MNHEY, SMNVEV (reference sequence). The CDR3 DNA reads TGTGCCAGCAGTTCGTTTTCCAGGGAGGCCTACGAGCAGTACTTC. This sequence encodes CASSSFSREAYEQYF.

This clonotype was detected only once. The chain has TRBV12-3 or TRBV12-4 and TRBJ2-5; TRBD2 matches 14 bases. V lost 6 bases and J lost 7; bases outside the gene matches: 16. The CDR3 runs to 18 residues. CDR3 bases: TGTGCCAGCAGCCCCGGGACTAGCGGGAGTCTCTGGCTGGGGACCCAGTACTTC. This encodes CASSPGTSGSLWLGTQYF.

The chain couples TRBV4-1 to TRBJ2-3; no clear D gene. The CDR3 consists of 14 residues. With 1 base removed from V and 11 bases from J, the gap between germline ends came to 16 bases. Per the germline V gene, CDR1 is MGHRA and CDR2 is YSYEKL. This CDR3 is CASSQGGGGEKQYF. In DNA, the CDR3 is TGCGCCAGCAGCCAAGGGGGTGGCGGCGAGAAGCAGTATTTT.

The table lists this clonotype with a few counts. Mismatch with germline at one junction end may stem from a read error. This chain joins TRBV2 and TRBJ2-1; 9 nucleotides agree with TRBD2. Germline values: CDR1 SNHLY, CDR2 FYNNEI. The CDR3 spans 16 residues. CDR3 amino acids: CASSEGGTSYYNEQFF. The CDR3 region has the DNA TGTGCCAGCAGCGAAGGCGGGACTAGCTACTACAATGAGCAGTTCTTC.

The chain carries TRBV3-1 and TRBJ2-7; unclear D gene. CDR3 length: 12 residues. Germline CDR1 is LGHDT and CDR2 is YNNKEL (reference sequence). Trimming pared 3 bases from V and 7 bases from J, leaving 10 bases between. As DNA, the CDR3 is TGTGCCAGCAGCCAGGGTCTGAGGGAGCAGTACTTC. Amino acids: CASSQGLREQYF.

This clonotype was seen a few times. The chain has TRBV4-2 and TRBJ2-5; 9 bases agree with TRBD2. Per the germline V gene, CDR1 is LGHNA and CDR2 is YNFKEQ. This CDR3 is 15 amino acids long. With V trimmed by 5 bases and J by 5 bases, 9 bases remained unmatched. The CDR3 spells CASSGVSGGSETQYF. The CDR3 DNA reads as TGTGCCAGCAGCGGAGTTAGCGGGGGCTCGGAGACCCAGTACTTC.

The chain uses TRBV7-9 and TRBJ2-5; D gene uncertain. The germline V gene encodes CDR1 SEHNR and CDR2 FQNEAQ (reference sequence). This CDR3 spans 16 amino acids. V was cut by 5 bases and J by 1 base, with 17 bases left in between. This chain's CDR3 is CASSGSWSSRQETQYF. The CDR3 DNA reads as TGTGCCAGCAGCGGCTCCTGGAGCAGCCGCCAAGAGACCCAGTACTTC.

At least ten counts were recorded for this clonotype. The chain recombines TRBV24-1 with TRBJ2-1; a weak D match, TRBD2 (5 bases). CDR3 length: 13 residues. Germline V gene lookup returns CDR1 KGHDR and CDR2 SFDVKD. V shed 0 bases and J shed 8 bases, with 7 bases lying between them. The CDR3 protein is CATSDLRGYEQFF. DNA of the CDR3: TGTGCCACCAGTGATTTGCGGGGTTATGAGCAGTTCTTC.

This clonotype was observed many times. V and J are TRBV4-1 and TRBJ2-7, with D unresolved. The V and J ends lost 3 bases and 2 bases respectively, with 5 bases between them. The CDR3 is 12 amino acids. Per the germline V gene, CDR1 is MGHRA and CDR2 is YSYEKL. Written as DNA, the CDR3 is TGCGCCAGCAGCCATGGAACCTACGAGCAGTACTTC. Its translation is CASSHGTYEQYF.

This clonotype showed up many times. V gene TRBV6-1 combines with J gene TRBJ2-2; D unclear. CDR1 is MNHNS and CDR2 is SASEGT in the germline V gene. The CDR3 length is 14 residues. The ends were cut back, 6 bases at V and 6 bases at J, with 14 bases in the middle. The CDR3: CASRPLSVPGELFF. For the CDR3, the DNA is TGTGCCAGCAGGCCACTTAGTGTCCCCGGGGAGCTGTTTTTT.